The rows below give T cell receptor beta chains drawn from one sample of a study of T cells after yellow fever vaccination. TCRdb re-called the 5' RACE reads through MiXCR, storing one row per CDR3 protein. This sample has about 180,000 distinct CDR3 sequences, with approximately 6.2% found just once. The sequenced sample was CD4+ T cells sorted from PBMCs, obtained on the day of the first yellow fever vaccination. Source of these receptors: a man younger than 30 who received the YFV17D yellow fever vaccine. The CDR3 runs from the conserved cysteine through the conserved F or W. Fields, in order: J gene, clone size, V gene, D gene, CDR3 DNA, CDR3 protein. A D gene is named only where the DNA matches it firmly. Not every row has a clone size; where given, it reads once, few, many or a size class.

j_gene: TRBJ2-3; abundance: -; v_gene: TRBV4-2; d_gene: -; CDR3nt: TGTGCCAGCAGCCAACTGAAACGGTCTAGCACAGATACGCAGTATTTT; CDR3aa: CASSQLKRSSTDTQYF
j_gene: TRBJ2-7; abundance: many; v_gene: TRBV4-1; d_gene: TRBD1; CDR3nt: TGCGCCAGCAGCCAACGCCAGGGACAGTTAAGGCAGTACTTC; CDR3aa: CASSQRQGQLRQYF
j_gene: TRBJ1-5; abundance: few; v_gene: TRBV28; d_gene: -; CDR3nt: TGTGCCAGCAGTTTGGCAGGGATTGTTCAGCCCCAGCATTTT; CDR3aa: CASSLAGIVQPQHF
j_gene: TRBJ1-6; abundance: many; v_gene: TRBV4-3; d_gene: -; CDR3nt: TGCGCCAGCAGCCAAATTCAGGGGCCAAGGGATTCACCCCTCCACTTT; CDR3aa: CASSQIQGPRDSPLHF
j_gene: TRBJ1-2; abundance: -; v_gene: TRBV7-9; d_gene: TRBD1; CDR3nt: TGTGCCAGCAGCTTAGAGACAGGGGCGACCACCACCTTC; CDR3aa: CASSLETGATTTF
j_gene: TRBJ1-2; abundance: many; v_gene: TRBV12-3/TRBV12-4; d_gene: -; CDR3nt: TGTGCCAGCAGTTTTTCCGGGTTCTATGGCTACACCTTC; CDR3aa: CASSFSGFYGYTF
j_gene: TRBJ2-1; abundance: few; v_gene: TRBV19; d_gene: -; CDR3nt: TGTGCCAGTAGTATAGCGCAGGGCCCCGAGCGACAGTTCTTC; CDR3aa: CASSIAQGPERQFF
j_gene: TRBJ1-1; abundance: many; v_gene: TRBV5-1; d_gene: -; CDR3nt: TGCGCCAGCAGCTCCCTAGACATCCGTAACACTGAAGCTTTCTTT; CDR3aa: CASSSLDIRNTEAFF
j_gene: TRBJ2-5; abundance: few; v_gene: TRBV5-1; d_gene: -; CDR3nt: TGCGCCAGCAGCTTCGACATAAGGGTGACCCAGTACTTC; CDR3aa: CASSFDIRVTQYF
j_gene: TRBJ2-3; abundance: many; v_gene: TRBV6-1; d_gene: -; CDR3nt: TGTGCCAGCAGTGATACTAGCACAGATACGCAGTATTTT; CDR3aa: CASSDTSTDTQYF
j_gene: TRBJ1-4; abundance: many; v_gene: TRBV11-2; d_gene: TRBD1; CDR3nt: TGTGCCAGCAGCTTAGGACAGGGTGGAGGTGAAAAACTGTTTTTT; CDR3aa: CASSLGQGGGEKLFF
j_gene: TRBJ1-1; abundance: many; v_gene: TRBV7-9; d_gene: -; CDR3nt: TGTGCCAGCACCCCCAGAGAGGACACTGAAGCTTTCTTT; CDR3aa: CASTPREDTEAFF
j_gene: TRBJ2-1; abundance: many; v_gene: TRBV2; d_gene: -; CDR3nt: TGTGCCAGTCTTGTCTCCTCCTACAATGAGCAGTTCTTC; CDR3aa: CASLVSSYNEQFF
j_gene: TRBJ2-3; abundance: -; v_gene: TRBV11-1; d_gene: -; CDR3nt: TGTGCCAGCGCACTTTCCACAGATACGCAGTATTTT; CDR3aa: CASALSTDTQYF
j_gene: TRBJ2-1; abundance: few; v_gene: TRBV20-1; d_gene: -; CDR3nt: TGCAGTGCTAGAGCGGGGCAAACTAAGGGTGAGCAGTTCTTC; CDR3aa: CSARAGQTKGEQFF
j_gene: TRBJ1-1; abundance: many; v_gene: TRBV9; d_gene: -; CDR3nt: TGTGCCAGCAGCGTAGCAGGGAACACTGAAGCTTTCTTT; CDR3aa: CASSVAGNTEAFF
j_gene: TRBJ2-7; abundance: many; v_gene: TRBV5-5; d_gene: -; CDR3nt: TGTGCCAGCAGCTTGCAGCAGGGAAGGGAGCAGTACTTC; CDR3aa: CASSLQQGREQYF